The rows below give T cell receptor beta chains drawn from one sample of a study of T cell responses to AZD1222 COVID-19 vaccine. Only in-frame clones appear in the TCRdb table, and some are missing; sequencing was by immunoSEQ multiplex PCR. Here the sample spans about 120,000 clones, approximately 88% being singletons. The material sequenced was peripheral blood, taken on day 0 of AZD1222 vaccination. The receptor source for this set is an adult in good health. The CDR3 runs from the conserved cysteine through the conserved F or W. The order of the fields is V gene, J gene, CDR3 protein.

v_gene: TRBV4-1; j_gene: TRBJ2-5; CDR3aa: CASYISGGETQYF
v_gene: TRBV5-1; j_gene: TRBJ1-3; CDR3aa: CASSLVGGDGNTIYF
v_gene: TRBV5-1; j_gene: TRBJ2-7; CDR3aa: CASSAQGADEQYF
v_gene: TRBV4-3; j_gene: TRBJ1-1; CDR3aa: CASSQDLGGWTEAFF
v_gene: TRBV13; j_gene: TRBJ1-4; CDR3aa: CASSGRGIYEKLFF
v_gene: TRBV27; j_gene: TRBJ2-7; CDR3aa: CASSLTTGVAYEQYF
v_gene: TRBV5-5; j_gene: TRBJ2-1; CDR3aa: CASSLGGPSYNEQFF
v_gene: TRBV4-2; j_gene: TRBJ2-1; CDR3aa: CASSQVVKVNEQFF
v_gene: TRBV2; j_gene: TRBJ1-6; CDR3aa: CASIRDYNSPLHF
v_gene: TRBV5-1; j_gene: TRBJ1-1; CDR3aa: CASSLVRGYTEAFF
v_gene: TRBV5-4; j_gene: TRBJ1-6; CDR3aa: CASTVGGGGGSPLHF
v_gene: TRBV24-1; j_gene: TRBJ1-2; CDR3aa: CATSDSSFSGTVNYGYTF
v_gene: TRBV28; j_gene: TRBJ2-1; CDR3aa: CASSLAGARDEQFF
v_gene: TRBV27; j_gene: TRBJ1-2; CDR3aa: CASAPGRYLLHYGYTF
v_gene: TRBV30; j_gene: TRBJ1-6; CDR3aa: CAWTLDNSPLHF
v_gene: TRBV14; j_gene: TRBJ1-1; CDR3aa: CASSPSGGYTEAFF
v_gene: TRBV7-9; j_gene: TRBJ1-6; CDR3aa: CASSQRSGASSPLHF
v_gene: TRBV18; j_gene: TRBJ1-2; CDR3aa: CASSPGSGRGGYGYTF
v_gene: TRBV24-1; j_gene: TRBJ2-3; CDR3aa: CATSGPKQGALPDTQYF
v_gene: TRBV5-1; j_gene: TRBJ1-5; CDR3aa: CASSVAGQDNQPQHF
v_gene: TRBV2; j_gene: TRBJ2-7; CDR3aa: CASTGLIESDEQYF
v_gene: TRBV19; j_gene: TRBJ1-1; CDR3aa: CASSLSGRMNTEAFF
v_gene: TRBV7-2; j_gene: TRBJ2-3; CDR3aa: CASSPGELGTDTQYF
v_gene: TRBV25-1; j_gene: TRBJ1-1; CDR3aa: CASSDLGQLNTEAFF
v_gene: TRBV27; j_gene: TRBJ2-7; CDR3aa: CASSRNTGGEQYF
v_gene: TRBV7-9; j_gene: TRBJ1-2; CDR3aa: CASTLGQGGYGYTF
v_gene: TRBV25-1; j_gene: TRBJ1-4; CDR3aa: CASSQAINEKLFF
v_gene: TRBV7-2; j_gene: TRBJ1-1; CDR3aa: CASIGQPLNTEAFF
v_gene: TRBV9; j_gene: TRBJ2-1; CDR3aa: CASSPGSGFYNEQFF
v_gene: TRBV11-3; j_gene: TRBJ2-1; CDR3aa: CASSLGLAGDGEQFF
v_gene: TRBV18; j_gene: TRBJ1-1; CDR3aa: CASSPPGGRRGTEAFF
v_gene: TRBV2; j_gene: TRBJ2-7; CDR3aa: CASTEDRALYEQYF
v_gene: TRBV6-5; j_gene: TRBJ1-1; CDR3aa: CASKAQAHMNTEAFF
v_gene: TRBV2; j_gene: TRBJ1-6; CDR3aa: CASSEEVQRNSPLHF
v_gene: TRBV12-3/TRBV12-4; j_gene: TRBJ2-1; CDR3aa: CASSLGTENEQFF
v_gene: TRBV6-6; j_gene: TRBJ1-4; CDR3aa: CASSYSTGTGLFF
v_gene: TRBV3-1/TRBV3-2; j_gene: TRBJ1-3; CDR3aa: CASSPSSGAGGNTIYF
v_gene: TRBV19; j_gene: TRBJ2-5; CDR3aa: CASRGLAGRETQYF
v_gene: TRBV19; j_gene: TRBJ1-1; CDR3aa: CASSTDRLNTEAFF
v_gene: TRBV30; j_gene: TRBJ1-4; CDR3aa: CAWAGMNEKLFF
v_gene: TRBV27; j_gene: TRBJ2-2; CDR3aa: CASRVAGAGELFF
v_gene: TRBV12-5; j_gene: TRBJ1-5; CDR3aa: CASGSPTGGKPQHF
v_gene: TRBV6-5; j_gene: TRBJ2-7; CDR3aa: CASSYWGPKDEQYF
v_gene: TRBV6-5; j_gene: TRBJ1-2; CDR3aa: CASKPYLGGYGYTF
v_gene: TRBV7-9; j_gene: TRBJ2-2; CDR3aa: CASTRTLTGELFF
v_gene: TRBV18; j_gene: TRBJ2-7; CDR3aa: CASSPGTLREQYF
v_gene: TRBV11-3; j_gene: TRBJ1-3; CDR3aa: CASSFEGLAGNTIYF
v_gene: TRBV7-2; j_gene: TRBJ1-2; CDR3aa: CASSQGQGYGYTF
v_gene: TRBV4-2; j_gene: TRBJ2-7; CDR3aa: CASSQNYEQYF
v_gene: TRBV18; j_gene: TRBJ2-3; CDR3aa: CASSPNSEPTDTQYF
v_gene: TRBV4-1; j_gene: TRBJ1-1; CDR3aa: CASSQGGPSEAFF
v_gene: TRBV7-8; j_gene: TRBJ2-2; CDR3aa: CASSLSSSAEIYTGELFF
v_gene: TRBV7-9; j_gene: TRBJ1-2; CDR3aa: CASSSTDGYGYTF
v_gene: TRBV7-2; j_gene: TRBJ1-3; CDR3aa: CASSLQGSGNTIYF